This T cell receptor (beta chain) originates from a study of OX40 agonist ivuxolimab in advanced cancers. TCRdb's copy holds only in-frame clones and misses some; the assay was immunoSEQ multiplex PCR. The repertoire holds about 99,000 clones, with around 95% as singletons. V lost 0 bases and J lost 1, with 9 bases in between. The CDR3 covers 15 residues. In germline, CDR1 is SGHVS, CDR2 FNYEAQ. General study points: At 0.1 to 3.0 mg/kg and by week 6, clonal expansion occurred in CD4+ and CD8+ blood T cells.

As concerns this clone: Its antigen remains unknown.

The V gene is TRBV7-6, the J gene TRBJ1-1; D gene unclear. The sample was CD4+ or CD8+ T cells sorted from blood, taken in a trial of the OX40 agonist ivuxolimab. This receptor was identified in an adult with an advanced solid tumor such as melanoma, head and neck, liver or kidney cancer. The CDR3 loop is CASSLARGPNTEAFF. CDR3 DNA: TGTGCCAGCAGCTTAGCACGAGGGCCGAACACTGAAGCTTTCTTT.